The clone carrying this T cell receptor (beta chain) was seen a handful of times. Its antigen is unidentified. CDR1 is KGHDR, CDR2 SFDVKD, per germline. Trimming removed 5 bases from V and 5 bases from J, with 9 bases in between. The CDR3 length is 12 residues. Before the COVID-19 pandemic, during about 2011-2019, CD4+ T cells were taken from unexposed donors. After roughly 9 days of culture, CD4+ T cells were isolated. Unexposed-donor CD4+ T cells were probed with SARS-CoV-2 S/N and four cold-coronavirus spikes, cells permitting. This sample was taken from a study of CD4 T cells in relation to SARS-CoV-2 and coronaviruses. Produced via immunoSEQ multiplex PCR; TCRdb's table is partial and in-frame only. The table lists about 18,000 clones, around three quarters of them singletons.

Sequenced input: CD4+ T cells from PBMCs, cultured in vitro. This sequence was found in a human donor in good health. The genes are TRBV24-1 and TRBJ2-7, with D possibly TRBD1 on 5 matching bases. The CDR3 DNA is TGTGCCACCAGTGGTTTCAGGGACGAGCAGTACTTC. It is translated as CATSGFRDEQYF.